These 13 T cell receptor beta chains share one sample of origin, sequenced in a study of T cells in Graves' hyperthyroidism and ophthalmopathy. Amplification targeted TCR beta CDR3 regions from RNA transcripts. The HTBI primer set was used in a first-round RT-PCR of the TCR CDR3. TCRdb re-called the multiplex PCR reads through MiXCR, storing one row per CDR3 protein. Of about 350,000 distinct CDR3 sequences in the sample, about 15% were seen once. The source material was blood. The receptor set was obtained from a woman aged 25 to 39 with Graves' hyperthyroidism.

This clonotype was observed at least ten times. V usage is TRBV20-1 and J usage is TRBJ2-1, with D possibly matching TRBD1 (5 bases). Looked up from germline, CDR1 is DFQATT and CDR2 is SNEGSKA (reference sequence). This CDR3 has 12 amino acids. Trimming shortened V by 2 bases and J by 13 bases, and 15 bases separated the two germline ends. CDR3 protein: CSARSWAGIQFF. CDR3 coding DNA: TGCAGTGCTAGATCTTGGGCAGGGATCCAGTTCTTC.

This chain connects TRBV11-2 to TRBJ2-4; weak D call: TRBD2 (5 bases). From germline, CDR1 is SGHAT and CDR2 FQNNGV. The ends were cut back, 0 bases at V and 9 bases at J, with 15 bases in the middle. There are 15 residues in the CDR3. CDR3 nucleotides: TGTGCCAGCAGCTTAGATGACCGCGCCCGGGGCATTCAGTACTTC. This translates into CASSLDDRARGIQYF.

This clonotype was counted between two and nine times. This sequence joins TRBV6-1 and TRBJ2-2; TRBD1 aligns across 9 bases. V was clipped by 4 bases and J by 7 bases; unmatched bases: 4. The CDR3 loop spans 14 amino acids. Per the germline V gene, CDR1 is MNHNS and CDR2 is SASEGT. Written as DNA, the CDR3 is TGTGCCAGCAGTGGGGACAGGGCGGGCGGGGAGCTGTTTTTT. Amino acids: CASSGDRAGGELFF.

This clonotype was picked up a small number of times. The gene calls are TRBV6-1 and TRBJ1-5, with a tentative D call TRBD1 (5 bases). Germline V gene lookup returns CDR1 MNHNS and CDR2 SASEGT. The CDR3 spans 16 residues. V shed 8 bases and J shed 3 bases, with 20 bases lying between them. The CDR3 DNA is TGTGCCAGCTGCGACCCCCGGGGGGGGTCCAATCAGCCCCAGCATTTT. Protein: CASCDPRGGSNQPQHF.

This clonotype was seen repeatedly, ten times or more. The chain couples TRBV19 to TRBJ1-2; 8 positions match TRBD1. Per germline, CDR1 LNHDA and CDR2 SQIVND (reference sequence). The CDR3 covers 12 residues. With 8 bases clipped from V and 6 bases from J, the junction kept 5 bases outside the gene matches. The CDR3 sequence: CASEDRADGYTF. The DNA of the CDR3 is TGTGCCAGTGAGGACAGGGCGGATGGCTACACCTTC.

The chain couples TRBV20-1 to TRBJ2-7, with 9 bases identical to TRBD1. CDR3 length equals 14 residues. CDR1 and CDR2 from the germline V gene are DFQATT and SNEGSKA (reference sequence). The V segment lost 3 bases and the J segment 3 bases; nucleotides outside the gene matches: 6. CDR3 coding DNA: TGCAGTGCTAGGGGACAGGGAATTTTCTACGAGCAGTACTTC. It yields the protein CSARGQGIFYEQYF.

This clonotype was seen many times. The chain recombines TRBV2 with TRBJ2-7; TRBD1 agrees at 8 bases. After removal of 5 bases from V and 2 bases from J, the junction contained 5 bases not matched to a gene. The CDR3 length is 14 residues. Germline-derived CDR1 and CDR2 are SNHLY and FYNNEI. The CDR3 reads CASSYQGAAYEQYF. The CDR3 region has the DNA TGTGCCAGCAGTTATCAGGGGGCGGCCTACGAGCAGTACTTC.

The V and J genes are TRBV7-9 and TRBJ2-2; tentatively, D is TRBD2 (6 bases). Trimming left V 6 bases short and J 4 bases short, with 21 bases between. The germline CDR1 and CDR2 sequences are SEHNR and FQNEAQ (reference sequence). The CDR3 length is 17 residues. The CDR3 bases are TGTGCCAGCAGGCCCTCTATTGGCGGGAATTCCACCGGGGAGCTGTTTTTT. It translates to CASRPSIGGNSTGELFF.

This clonotype was found many times. The chain couples TRBV6-6 to TRBJ1-5; 7 bases are a match to TRBD1. Germline CDR1 MNHNY, CDR2 SVGAGI (reference sequence). The CDR3 length is 16 residues. Trimming cost V 2 bases and J 2 bases; bases outside gene matches: 6. In DNA form, the CDR3 reads TGTGCCAGCAGTTACGAGGCAGGGGGAGGCAATCAGCCCCAGCATTTT. It is translated as CASSYEAGGGNQPQHF.

This clonotype was recorded many times. This chain joins TRBV30 and TRBJ1-1; D not certain. Deletions cut 2 bases from V and 6 bases from J, with 10 bases between. The CDR3 has 12 residues. Looked up from germline, CDR1 is GTSNPN and CDR2 is SVGIG (reference sequence). CDR3 residues: CAWSRGRPEAFF. The CDR3 nucleotides read TGTGCCTGGAGTCGGGGTCGACCTGAAGCTTTCTTT.

The count of this clonotype is one. The chain recombines TRBV6-1 with TRBJ2-7, with 7 bases fitting TRBD2. Looked up from germline, CDR1 is MNHNS and CDR2 is SASEGT. V gave up 8 bases and J gave up 3 bases; unmatched junction bases: 10. The CDR3 has 14 amino acids. This chain's CDR3 is CASGGGGRYYEQYF. Here the CDR3 DNA reads TGTGCCAGCGGTGGAGGCGGGAGATACTACGAGCAGTACTTC.

The sample holds a few counts of this clonotype. This chain connects TRBV20-1 to TRBJ2-7; the match to TRBD1 covers 11 bases. The J segment lost 3 bases and the V segment lost 1 base, leaving 8 bases of the junction unmatched. The CDR3 length is 16 residues. Germline V gene lookup returns CDR1 DFQATT and CDR2 SNEGSKA (reference sequence). The CDR3 bases are TGCAGTGCTAGAGGGTGGGGGGGACAGGGGGGCTACGAGCAGTACTTC. Amino acid sequence: CSARGWGGQGGYEQYF.

The sample holds many counts of this clonotype. V is TRBV7-9 and J is TRBJ2-7, with D perhaps given as TRBD1 or TRBD2 (5 bases each). With 6 bases removed from V and 3 bases from J, the gap between germline ends came to 15 bases. The CDR3 runs to 14 residues. Germline values: CDR1 SEHNR, CDR2 FQNEAQ (reference sequence). The CDR3 reads CASRYTGTSYEQYF. In DNA, the CDR3 is TGTGCCAGCAGATACACTGGGACGAGCTACGAGCAGTACTTC.